Below are 20 T cell receptor beta chains sequenced from a single sample in a study of cytomegalovirus exposure and HLA in healthy donors. In the PCR, 60 Vbeta and 13 Jbeta primers were used. Sequencing used immunoSEQ multiplex PCR; TCRdb keeps in-frame clones, though not all of them. The table includes over 150,000 clones, about 78% detected once. The specimen sequenced was PBMCs. The receptors derive from a woman aged 45 to 65 in good health and CMV-seropositive.

The V gene is TRBV5-1, the J gene TRBJ2-5; 8 bases are a match to TRBD2. The CDR3 is 17 residues long. J lost 4 bases, V lost 4 bases, and 15 bases had no gene match. Germline CDR1 SGHRS, CDR2 YFSETQ. CDR3 region: CASSPAHPGGPRETQYF. The CDR3 DNA is TGCGCCAGCAGCCCTGCCCATCCGGGGGGGCCAAGAGAGACCCAGTACTTC.

V usage is TRBV5-1 and J usage is TRBJ2-2; 7 nucleotides align to TRBD1. The germline V gene has CDR1 SGHRS and CDR2 YFSETQ. The CDR3 has 15 amino acids. After removal of 2 bases from V and 6 bases from J, the junction contained 7 bases not matched to a gene. Here the CDR3 reads CASSFRDSTAGELFF. CDR3 sequence (DNA): TGCGCCAGCAGCTTCCGGGACAGCACTGCCGGGGAGCTGTTTTTT.

This chain uses TRBV6-1 with TRBJ2-3; D is possibly TRBD1 (6 bases). Germline V CDR1 and CDR2: MNHNS, SASEGT. V was trimmed by 7 bases and J by 1 base, leaving 9 bases between them. CDR3 length: 13 amino acids. Here the CDR3 reads CASIPGGTDTQYF. The CDR3 coding sequence is TGTGCCAGCATCCCAGGGGGCACAGATACGCAGTATTTT.

The chain uses TRBV30 and TRBJ1-5; D perhaps matches TRBD1 (5 bases). This CDR3 is built from 13 residues. V was clipped by 3 bases and J by 1 base, with 7 bases between them. Germline CDR1 is GTSNPN and CDR2 is SVGIG (reference sequence). The CDR3 reads CAWRGGSNQPQHF. The CDR3 region has the DNA TGTGCCTGGAGGGGGGGGAGCAATCAGCCCCAGCATTTT.

The gene calls are TRBV7-6 and TRBJ2-3, with 9 bases aligning to TRBD1. After removal of 1 base from V and 4 bases from J, the junction contained 6 bases not matched to a gene. The CDR3 runs to 16 residues. Germline V gene data show CDR1 as SGHVS and CDR2 as FNYEAQ. The CDR3: CASSLGQGQGPDTQYF. CDR3 coding DNA: TGTGCCAGCAGCTTAGGTCAGGGACAGGGACCAGATACGCAGTATTTT.

In its sample, this clone was seen a few times. The rearrangement uses TRBV5-5 and TRBJ2-7, with 7 nucleotides matching TRBD1. Losses at the gene ends were 5 bases for V and 2 bases for J; bases not matched to a gene: 4. Germline CDR1 and CDR2: SGHKS and YYEKEE (reference sequence). The CDR3 consists of 13 residues. DNA for the CDR3: TGTGCCAGCAGACTGACAGGGCCCTACGAGCAGTACTTC. It specifies CASRLTGPYEQYF.

The chain uses TRBV29-1 and TRBJ2-3; perhaps TRBD2 as D (7 bases). Germline CDR1 is SQVTM and CDR2 is ANQGSEA. This CDR3 is 14 amino acids long. V was shortened by 2 bases and J by 4 bases, with 13 bases between the two germline ends. DNA for the CDR3: TGCAGCGTTGAATGGGAGGGGGGCCCAGATACGCAGTATTTT. This translates into CSVEWEGGPDTQYF.

J is TRBJ2-3 and V is TRBV10-1; 11 bases match TRBD2. The germline V gene encodes CDR1 WNHNN and CDR2 SYGVQD (reference sequence). After removal of 9 bases from V and 3 bases from J, the junction contained 29 bases not matched to a gene. The CDR3 contains 22 residues. The CDR3 nucleotides read TGCGCCAGGGTCCCCAGGCTAGCGGGGGGCCTCAAGCGGACCTGGGAGACAGATACGCAGTATTTT. This translates into CARVPRLAGGLKRTWETDTQYF.

This chain links TRBV6-6 with TRBJ2-7; 7 nucleotides agree with TRBD2. Trimming took 6 bases from V and 2 from J; bases not matched to a gene: 10. The length of the CDR3 is 15 residues. The germline CDR1 and CDR2 sequences are MNHNY and SVGAGI (reference sequence). The CDR3 coding sequence is TGTGCCAGCAGCCCCCCTGGGGACTACGCCTACGAGCAGTACTTC. Translated: CASSPPGDYAYEQYF.

This sequence joins TRBV9 and TRBJ2-7; 7 nucleotides match TRBD2. V shed 0 bases and J 5 bases; nucleotides not matched to a gene: 8. This CDR3 is 15 amino acids long. Germline lookup yields CDR1 SGDLS and CDR2 YYNGEE. The CDR3 DNA reads TGTGCCAGCAGCGTAGGAAGTAGCGGGTGGAACGAGCAGTACTTC. This encodes CASSVGSSGWNEQYF.

The V gene is TRBV5-1, the J gene TRBJ2-7, with unresolved D. The CDR3 has 15 amino acids. Between the trimmed V and J ends, which lost 3 bases and 1 base, there was a span of 14 bases. The V gene's germline CDR1 is SGHRS and CDR2 YFSETQ. In nucleotides, the CDR3 is TGCGCCAGCAGCTGGCAGCCCCTAGAATCCTACGAGCAGTACTTC. This gives the protein CASSWQPLESYEQYF.

V and J are TRBV21-1 and TRBJ1-5. TRBV21-1 is listed as a pseudogene. The CDR3 spans 12 residues. CDR3 sequence reads: CASSRGPQPQHF. DNA for the CDR3: TGTGCCAGCAGCCGAGGCCCCCAGCCCCAGCATTTT.

About this clone: Other nucleotide sequences in the sample specify the same CDR3. This rearrangement joins TRBV30 to TRBJ2-1; 9 positions match TRBD1. J was trimmed by 0 bases and V by 5 bases; bases with no gene match: 2. Germline V gene sequence: CDR1 GTSNPN, CDR2 SVGIG (reference sequence). The CDR3 length is 14 residues. The CDR3 DNA follows: TGTGCCTGGGAGACAGGGGGCTCCTACAATGAGCAGTTCTTC. This translates into CAWETGGSYNEQFF. The whole variable domain, filled in from reference TRBV30 and TRBJ2-1, reads SQTIHQWPATLVQPVGSPLSLECTVEGTSNPNLYWYRQAAGRGLQLLFYSVGIGQISSEVPQNLSASRPQDRQFILSSKKLLLSDSGFYLCAWETGGSYNEQFFGPGTRLTVL.

The chain joins TRBV7-9 to TRBJ1-2, with TRBD1 matching over 7 bases. V trimming: 5 bases; J trimming: 4 bases; junction bases outside the gene matches: 7. CDR1 and CDR2 from the germline V gene are SEHNR and FQNEAQ (reference sequence). The CDR3 sequence is 14 residues long. The CDR3 spells CASSTRQGIYGYTF. Written as DNA, the CDR3 is TGTGCCAGCAGCACCCGACAGGGAATCTATGGCTACACCTTC.

This sequence joins TRBV30 and TRBJ1-6; 9 bases match TRBD1. V dropped 4 bases and J dropped 9; count of bases not matched to a gene: 13. CDR1 GTSNPN and CDR2 SVGIG come from the germline V gene (reference sequence). This CDR3 is 16 amino acids long. CDR3 amino acids: CAWTLTTGGIGSPLHF. The DNA of the CDR3 is TGTGCCTGGACCCTAACGACAGGGGGAATTGGTTCACCCCTCCACTTT.

This sequence joins TRBV9 and TRBJ2-5; tentatively, D is TRBD2 (6 bases). The CDR3 is 14 amino acids. V shed 2 bases and J shed 5 bases, with 13 bases lying between them. Germline V gives CDR1 SGDLS, CDR2 YYNGEE. Here the CDR3 reads CASSVGTRDETQYF. CDR3 nucleotide sequence: TGTGCCAGCAGCGTCGGGACTCGGGACGAGACCCAGTACTTC.

The chain recombines TRBV6-6 with TRBJ1-2; a weak D match, TRBD1 (6 bases). This CDR3 has 13 amino acids. Germline CDR1 reads MNHNY; CDR2 reads SVGAGI (reference sequence). Trimming took off 2 bases at V and 4 bases at J, with 8 bases between the two ends. The CDR3 loop is CASSYGTSYGYTF. The DNA of the CDR3 is TGTGCCAGCAGTTACGGGACATCCTATGGCTACACCTTC.

The V call is TRBV7-3, the J call TRBJ2-1, with a weak D call TRBD2 (6 bases). The CDR3 loop spans 15 amino acids. V lost 1 base and J lost 0, with 7 bases in between. Germline V CDR1 and CDR2: SGHTA, FQGTGA. The CDR3 here is CASSLSGISYNEQFF. The CDR3 bases are TGTGCCAGCAGCTTAAGCGGGATCTCCTACAATGAGCAGTTCTTC.

The rearrangement links TRBV16 to TRBJ1-6; 8 bases agree with TRBD1. Germline CDR1 is KGHSY and CDR2 is FQNENV. J was trimmed by 0 bases and V by 1 base; bases with no gene match: 8. This CDR3 is 19 amino acids long. The CDR3 sequence is CASSQLGDRPSSYNSPLHF. The CDR3 bases are TGTGCCAGCAGCCAATTGGGGGACAGGCCGAGCTCCTATAATTCACCCCTCCACTTT.

This chain uses TRBV13 with TRBJ1-3; 8 nucleotides agree with TRBD1. The CDR3 covers 15 residues. Looked up from germline, CDR1 is PRHDT and CDR2 is FYEKMQ (reference sequence). The J segment lost 4 bases and the V segment lost 2 bases, leaving 4 bases of the junction unmatched. CDR3 nucleotide sequence: TGTGCCAGCAGCTTAAGGACAGGGTGGGGAAACACCATATATTTT. This codes for CASSLRTGWGNTIYF.